The source of this T cell receptor (beta chain) is a study of T cell responses to AZD1222 COVID-19 vaccine. This CDR3 has 10 residues. Germline V gene sequence: CDR1 DFQATT, CDR2 SNEGSKA (reference sequence). V was shortened by 0 bases and J by 6 bases, with 2 bases between the two germline ends. Findings and caveats of the study: Nearly half of unique spike-specific TCRs reportedly avoided B.1.351 and B.1.1.7 mutated regions. It should be noted that donors were predominantly white British and more often female, and clonal diversity was possibly underestimated. The CD4 TCRs associated with vaccination extended across spike and predominated at 160-218 and 743-854. Seropositive status at baseline applied to only a handful of AZD1222 recipients.

The table came from immunoSEQ multiplex PCR; TCRdb's copy has only in-frame clones and leaves some out. The sample holds over 100,000 clones, 88% seen once. Of note for this clone: Its target is not known.

This specimen was peripheral blood, taken on day 0 of AZD1222 vaccination. The chain joins TRBV20-1 to TRBJ1-2; no definite D call. The source of this sequence is an adult in good health. CDR3 region: CSARDHGYTF. The CDR3 DNA reads TGCAGTGCTAGAGACCATGGCTACACCTTC.